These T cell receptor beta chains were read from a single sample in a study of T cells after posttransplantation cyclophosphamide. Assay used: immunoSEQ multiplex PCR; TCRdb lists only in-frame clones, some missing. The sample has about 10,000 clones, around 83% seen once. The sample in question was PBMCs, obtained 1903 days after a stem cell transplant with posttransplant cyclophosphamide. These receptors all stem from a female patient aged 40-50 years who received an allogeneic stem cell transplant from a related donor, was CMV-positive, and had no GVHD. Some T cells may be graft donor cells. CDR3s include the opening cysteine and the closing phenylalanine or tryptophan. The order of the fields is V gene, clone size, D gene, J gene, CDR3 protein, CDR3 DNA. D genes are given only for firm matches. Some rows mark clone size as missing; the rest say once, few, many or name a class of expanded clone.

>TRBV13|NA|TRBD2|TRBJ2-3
CASSLRGLAGGRTDTQYF
TGTGCCAGCAGCTTACGGGGACTAGCGGGGGGCAGGACAGATACGCAGTATTTT
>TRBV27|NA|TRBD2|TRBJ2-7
CASSRGGEQYF
TGTGCCAGCTCCCGGGGGGGCGAGCAGTACTTC
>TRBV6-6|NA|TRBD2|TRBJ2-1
CASSPWNSGDDNEQFF
TGTGCCAGCAGTCCATGGAATAGCGGGGACGACAATGAGCAGTTCTTC
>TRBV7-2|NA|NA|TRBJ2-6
CASSLEAGTHSGANVLTF
TGTGCCAGCAGCTTAGAGGCGGGGACCCACTCTGGGGCCAACGTCCTGACTTTC
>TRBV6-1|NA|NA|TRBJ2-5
CASSDSTGPETQYF
TGTGCCAGCAGTGATTCTACAGGCCCAGAGACCCAGTACTTC
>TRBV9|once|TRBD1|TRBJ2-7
CASSVGDRGYYEQYF
TGTGCCAGCAGCGTAGGGGACAGAGGTTACTACGAGCAGTACTTC
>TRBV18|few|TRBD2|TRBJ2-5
CASSSGLAGGQETQYF
TGTGCCAGCTCATCTGGACTAGCGGGGGGTCAAGAGACCCAGTACTTC
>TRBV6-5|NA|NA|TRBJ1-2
CASSRRVLYGYTF
TGTGCCAGCAGTAGACGGGTCCTCTATGGCTACACCTTC
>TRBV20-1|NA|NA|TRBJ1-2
CSARDRADYTF
TGCAGTGCTAGAGATCGAGCGGACTACACCTTC
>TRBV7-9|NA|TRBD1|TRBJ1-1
CASTDRVNTEAFF
TGTGCCAGCACTGACAGGGTGAACACTGAAGCTTTCTTT
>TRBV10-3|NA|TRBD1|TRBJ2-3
CAITTGQGLTDTQYF
TGTGCCATCACCACGGGACAGGGTTTGACAGATACGCAGTATTTT
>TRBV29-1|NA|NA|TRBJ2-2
CSGWDTNTGELFF
TGCAGCGGCTGGGACACCAACACCGGGGAGCTGTTTTTT
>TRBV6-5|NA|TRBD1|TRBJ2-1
CASSSSGTGLYNEQFF
TGTGCCAGCAGTTCTTCCGGGACAGGGCTTTACAATGAGCAGTTCTTC
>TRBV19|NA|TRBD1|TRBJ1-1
CASTLGGRQGSTEAFF
TGTGCCAGTACTCTAGGAGGTCGACAGGGGAGTACTGAAGCTTTCTTT
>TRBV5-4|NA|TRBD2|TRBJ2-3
CASKKGGGSSTDTQYF
TGTGCCAGCAAGAAGGGCGGGGGGTCAAGCACAGATACGCAGTATTTT
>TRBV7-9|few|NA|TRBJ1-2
CASSRANYGYTF
TGTGCCAGCAGCCGCGCTAACTATGGCTACACCTTC
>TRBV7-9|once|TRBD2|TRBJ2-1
CASSRLSNRLAGNMNEQFF
TGTGCCAGCAGCCGCCTATCGAACCGACTAGCGGGGAATATGAATGAGCAGTTCTTC
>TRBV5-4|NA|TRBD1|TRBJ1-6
CASSNPGQGTYNSPLHF
TGTGCCAGCAGCAATCCGGGACAGGGAACCTATAATTCACCCCTCCACTTT
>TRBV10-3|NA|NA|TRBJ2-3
CAIGIEWASVDTQYF
TGTGCCATCGGCATCGAGTGGGCTAGCGTAGATACGCAGTATTTT
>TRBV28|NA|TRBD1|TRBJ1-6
CASSPGGRYYNSPLHF
TGTGCCAGCAGCCCAGGGGGGAGATACTATAATTCACCCCTCCACTTT
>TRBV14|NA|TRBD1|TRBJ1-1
CASSQQGTDPKAFF
TGTGCCAGCAGCCAACAAGGGACAGACCCAAAAGCTTTCTTT
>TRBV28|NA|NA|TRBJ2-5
CASSLGGSRETQYF
TGTGCCAGCAGTTTAGGGGGCAGCCGGGAGACCCAGTACTTC
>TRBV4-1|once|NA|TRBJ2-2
CASSQASGVETGELFF
TGCGCCAGCAGCCAAGCCTCAGGGGTCGAGACCGGGGAGCTGTTTTTT
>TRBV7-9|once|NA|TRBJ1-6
CASSFTDINSPLHF
TGTGCCAGCAGCTTCACGGACATTAATTCACCCCTCCACTTT
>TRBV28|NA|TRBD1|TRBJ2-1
CASTQTGGRPLLYNEQFF
TGTGCCAGCACCCAGACAGGGGGTCGCCCACTTCTCTACAATGAGCAGTTCTTC
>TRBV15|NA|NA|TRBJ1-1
CATSRGQNTEAFF
TGTGCCACCAGCAGAGGACAGAACACTGAAGCTTTCTTT
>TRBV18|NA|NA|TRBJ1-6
CASSPPDTAPSLHF
TGTGCCAGCTCACCACCTGACACGGCCCCGTCCCTCCACTTT
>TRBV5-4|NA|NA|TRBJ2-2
CASSLAYLTNTGELFF
TGTGCCAGCAGCTTGGCCTACCTAACGAACACCGGGGAGCTGTTTTTT
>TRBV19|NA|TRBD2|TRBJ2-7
CASSIVWVRARESYEQYF
TGTGCCAGTAGTATAGTCTGGGTCCGGGCGCGGGAGTCCTACGAGCAGTACTTC
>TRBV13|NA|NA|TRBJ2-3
CASSLYLDTQYF
TGTGCCAGCAGCTTATATCTCGATACGCAGTATTTT
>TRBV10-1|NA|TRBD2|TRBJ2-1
CASSEHLGTSGNNEQFF
TGCGCCAGCAGTGAGCACCTTGGGACTAGCGGGAACAATGAGCAGTTCTTC
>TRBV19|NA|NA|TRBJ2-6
CASRDKGAGANVLTF
TGTGCCAGTAGGGACAAAGGGGCTGGGGCCAACGTCCTGACTTTC
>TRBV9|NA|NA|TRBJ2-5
CASSVIDQETQYF
TGTGCCAGCAGCGTAATAGACCAAGAGACCCAGTACTTC
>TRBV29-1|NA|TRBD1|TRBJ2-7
CSVGQGRGSYEQYF
TGCAGCGTCGGACAGGGGAGGGGTTCCTACGAGCAGTACTTC
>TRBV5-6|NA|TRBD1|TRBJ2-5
CASSITGTGQETQYF
TGTGCCAGCAGCATCACCGGGACAGGCCAAGAGACCCAGTACTTC
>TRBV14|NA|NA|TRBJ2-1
CASSQDVGQGPWDEQFF
TGTGCCAGCAGCCAAGATGTGGGGCAGGGGCCTTGGGATGAGCAGTTCTTC
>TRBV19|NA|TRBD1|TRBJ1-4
CASSLGTGGEEKLFF
TGTGCCAGTAGCCTAGGGACAGGGGGGGAAGAAAAACTGTTTTTT
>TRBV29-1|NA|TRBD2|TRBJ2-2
CSARGLADYTGELFF
TGCAGCGCTAGAGGACTAGCGGACTACACCGGGGAGCTGTTTTTT
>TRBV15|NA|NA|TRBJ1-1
CATSRQTVNTEAFF
TGTGCCACCAGCCGCCAGACAGTGAACACTGAAGCTTTCTTT
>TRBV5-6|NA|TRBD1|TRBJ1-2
CASSPGTGQDYGYTF
TGTGCCAGCAGCCCCGGGACAGGGCAGGACTATGGCTACACCTTC
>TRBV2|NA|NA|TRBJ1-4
CASSVIEKLFF
TGTGCCAGCAGTGTAATTGAAAAACTGTTTTTT
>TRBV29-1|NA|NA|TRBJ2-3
CSVDGGVSTDTQYF
TGCAGCGTTGACGGCGGGGTGAGCACAGATACGCAGTATTTT
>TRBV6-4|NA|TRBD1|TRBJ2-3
CASSDRAGGSADTQYF
TGTGCCAGCAGTGACCGGGCAGGGGGCTCAGCAGATACGCAGTATTTT
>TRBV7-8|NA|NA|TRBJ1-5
CASSFSTGTQPQHF
TGTGCCAGCAGCTTCTCGACTGGTACTCAGCCCCAGCATTTT
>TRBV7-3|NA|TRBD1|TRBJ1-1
CASSLGQGWTEAFF
TGTGCCAGCAGTTTGGGACAGGGTTGGACTGAAGCTTTCTTT
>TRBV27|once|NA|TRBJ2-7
CASSSSREQYF
TGTGCCAGCAGTTCCTCCCGGGAGCAGTACTTC
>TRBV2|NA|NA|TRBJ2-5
CASSPWTDLFETQYF
TGTGCCAGCAGCCCATGGACAGACCTCTTTGAGACCCAGTACTTC
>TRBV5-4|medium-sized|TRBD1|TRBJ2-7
CASSFPGTGGGEQYF
TGTGCCAGCAGCTTCCCCGGGACAGGGGGCGGCGAGCAGTACTTC
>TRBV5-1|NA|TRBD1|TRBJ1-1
CASSSNPGGTEAFF
TGCGCCAGCAGCTCCAACCCAGGGGGCACTGAAGCTTTCTTT
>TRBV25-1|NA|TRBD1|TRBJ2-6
CASSGGTATGANVLTF
TGTGCCAGCAGTGGAGGGACAGCTACTGGGGCCAACGTCCTGACTTTC
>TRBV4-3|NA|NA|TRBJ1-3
CASSQASGNTIYF
TGCGCCAGCAGCCAAGCCAGTGGAAACACCATATATTTT
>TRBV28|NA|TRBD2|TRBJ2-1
CATTPLAGAHNEQFF
TGTGCCACCACCCCCCTAGCGGGGGCCCACAATGAGCAGTTCTTC
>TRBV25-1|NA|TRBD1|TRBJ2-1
CASSDLTGVEQFF
TGTGCCAGCAGTGACCTTACAGGGGTTGAGCAGTTCTTC
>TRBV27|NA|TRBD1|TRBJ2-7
CASRPPGQGGKQYF
TGTGCCAGCAGACCCCCGGGACAGGGGGGAAAGCAGTACTTC
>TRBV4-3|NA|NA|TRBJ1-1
CASRRGVENTEAFF
TGCGCCAGCAGACGGGGGGTGGAAAACACTGAAGCTTTCTTT
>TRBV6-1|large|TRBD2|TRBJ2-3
CASNPQRGVTDTQYF
TGTGCCAGCAACCCCCAGCGGGGGGTCACAGATACGCAGTATTTT
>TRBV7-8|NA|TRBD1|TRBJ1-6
CASSLVLRTGSSYNSPLHF
TGTGCCAGCAGCTTAGTATTGAGGACAGGGAGCTCCTATAATTCACCCCTCCACTTT